This T cell receptor beta chain appears in the sequencing data of a study of technical replicates of blood from a few donors. The length of the CDR3 is 15 residues. Trimming removed 1 base from V and 4 bases from J, with 8 bases in between. Germline-derived CDR1 and CDR2 are MNHNS and SASEGT. The repertoire was sequenced with immunoSEQ multiplex PCR; TCRdb's copy has only in-frame clones and lacks some. The top ten hold approximately 0.22% of the sample, which has some 68,000 clones, just under 97% seen once. J is TRBJ1-6 and V is TRBV6-1; D call uncertain. The TCR comes from a human donor in good health. The sample taken for sequencing was T cells isolated from PBMCs. CDR3 loop: CASSEDSFYNSPLHF. The DNA for the CDR3 is TGTGCCAGCAGTGAAGACAGCTTTTATAATTCACCCCTCCACTTT.